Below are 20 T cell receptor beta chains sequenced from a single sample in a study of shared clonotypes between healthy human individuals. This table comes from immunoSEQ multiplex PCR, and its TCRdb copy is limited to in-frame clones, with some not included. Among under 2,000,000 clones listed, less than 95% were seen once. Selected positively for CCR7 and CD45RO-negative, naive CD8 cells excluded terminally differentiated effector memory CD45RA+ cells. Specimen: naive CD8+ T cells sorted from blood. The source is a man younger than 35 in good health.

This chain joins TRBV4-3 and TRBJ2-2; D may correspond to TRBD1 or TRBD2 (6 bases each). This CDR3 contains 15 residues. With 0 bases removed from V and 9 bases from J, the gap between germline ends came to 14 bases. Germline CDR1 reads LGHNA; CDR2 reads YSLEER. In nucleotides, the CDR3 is TGCGCCAGCAGCCAAGATTGGGGGGCTGGTTGGGAGCTGTTTTTT. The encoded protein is CASSQDWGAGWELFF.

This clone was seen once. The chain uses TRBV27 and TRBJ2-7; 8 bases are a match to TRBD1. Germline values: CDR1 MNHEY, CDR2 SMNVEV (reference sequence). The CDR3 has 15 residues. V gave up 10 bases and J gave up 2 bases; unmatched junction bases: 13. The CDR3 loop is CATSLGQGRTYEQYF. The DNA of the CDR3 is TGTGCCACAAGCCTAGGACAGGGACGGACCTACGAGCAGTACTTC.

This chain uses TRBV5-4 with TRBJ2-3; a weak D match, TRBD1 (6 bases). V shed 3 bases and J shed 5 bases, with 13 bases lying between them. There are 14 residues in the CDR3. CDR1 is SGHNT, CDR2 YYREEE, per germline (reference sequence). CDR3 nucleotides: TGTGCCAGCAGCTCAGGGGATTTGGTAGATACGCAGTATTTT. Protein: CASSSGDLVDTQYF. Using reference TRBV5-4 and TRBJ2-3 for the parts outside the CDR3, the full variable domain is ETGVTQSPTHLIKTRGQQVTLRCSSQSGHNTVSWYQQALGQGPQFIFQYYREEENGRGNFPPRFSGLQFPNYSSELNVNALELDDSALYLCASSSGDLVDTQYFGPGTRLTVL.

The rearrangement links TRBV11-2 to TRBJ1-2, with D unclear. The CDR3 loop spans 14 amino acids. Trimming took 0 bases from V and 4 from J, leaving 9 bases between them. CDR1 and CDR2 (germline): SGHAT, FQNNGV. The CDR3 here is CASSLETVLYGYTF. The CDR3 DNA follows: TGTGCCAGCAGCTTAGAGACGGTCCTCTATGGCTACACCTTC. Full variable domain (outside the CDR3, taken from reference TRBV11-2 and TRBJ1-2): EAGVAQSPRYKIIEKRQSVAFWCNPISGHATLYWYQQILGQGPKLLIQFQNNGVVDDSQLPKDRFSAERLKGVDSTLKIQPAKLEDSAVYLCASSLETVLYGYTFGSGTRLTVV.

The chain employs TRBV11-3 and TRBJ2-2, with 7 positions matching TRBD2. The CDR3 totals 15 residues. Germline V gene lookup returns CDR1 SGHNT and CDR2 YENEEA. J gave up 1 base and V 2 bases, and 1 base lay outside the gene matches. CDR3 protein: CASSLSSGNTGELFF. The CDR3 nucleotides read TGTGCCAGCAGCTTATCTAGCGGGAACACCGGGGAGCTGTTTTTT.

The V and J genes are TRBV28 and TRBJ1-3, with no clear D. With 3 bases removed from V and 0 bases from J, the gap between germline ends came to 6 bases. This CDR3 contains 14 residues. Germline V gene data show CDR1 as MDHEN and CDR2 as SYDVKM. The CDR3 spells CASSFIYSGNTIYF. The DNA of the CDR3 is TGTGCCAGCAGTTTTATCTACTCTGGAAACACCATATATTTT. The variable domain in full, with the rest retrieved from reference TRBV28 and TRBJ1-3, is DVKVTQSSRYLVKRTGEKVFLECVQDMDHENMFWYRQDPGLGLRLIYFSYDVKMKEKGDIPEGYSVSREKKERFSLILESASTNQTSMYLCASSFIYSGNTIYFGEGSWLTVV.

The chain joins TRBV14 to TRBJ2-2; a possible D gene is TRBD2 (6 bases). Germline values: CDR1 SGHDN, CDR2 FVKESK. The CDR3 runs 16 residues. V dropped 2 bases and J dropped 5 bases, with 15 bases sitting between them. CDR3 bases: TGTGCCAGCAGCCAACGATCGGCGGGACTGACCGGGGAGCTGTTTTTT. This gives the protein CASSQRSAGLTGELFF.

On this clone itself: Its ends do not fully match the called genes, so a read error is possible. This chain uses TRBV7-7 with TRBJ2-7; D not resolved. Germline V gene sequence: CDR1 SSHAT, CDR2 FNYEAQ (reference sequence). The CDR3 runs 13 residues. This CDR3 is CASSLSPNYEQYF. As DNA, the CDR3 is TGTGCTAGCAGCTTATCCCCGAACTACGAGCAGTACTTC.

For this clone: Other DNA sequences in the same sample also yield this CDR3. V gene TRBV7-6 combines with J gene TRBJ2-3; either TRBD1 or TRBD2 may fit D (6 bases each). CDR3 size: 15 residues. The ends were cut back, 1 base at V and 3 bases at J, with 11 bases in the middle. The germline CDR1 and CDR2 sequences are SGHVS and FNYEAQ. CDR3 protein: CASSLGGGQTDTQYF. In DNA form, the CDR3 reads TGTGCCAGCAGCTTAGGTGGGGGGCAGACAGATACGCAGTATTTT.

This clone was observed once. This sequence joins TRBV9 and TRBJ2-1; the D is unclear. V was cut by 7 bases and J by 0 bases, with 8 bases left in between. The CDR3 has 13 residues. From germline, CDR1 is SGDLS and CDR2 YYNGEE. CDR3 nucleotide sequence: TGTGCCAGCGGAGTAAGCTCCTACAATGAGCAGTTCTTC. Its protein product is CASGVSSYNEQFF. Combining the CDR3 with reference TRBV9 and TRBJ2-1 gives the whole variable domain DSGVTQTPKHLITATGQRVTLRCSPRSGDLSVYWYQQSLDQGLQFLIQYYNGEERAKGNILERFSAQQFPDLHSELNLSSLELGDSALYFCASGVSSYNEQFFGPGTRLTVL.

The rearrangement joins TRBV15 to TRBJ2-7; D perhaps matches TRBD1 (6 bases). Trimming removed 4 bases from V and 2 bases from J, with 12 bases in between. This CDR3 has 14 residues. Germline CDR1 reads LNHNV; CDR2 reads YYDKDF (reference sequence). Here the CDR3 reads CATSTGQTTYEQYF. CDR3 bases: TGTGCCACCAGCACCGGACAGACGACCTACGAGCAGTACTTC.

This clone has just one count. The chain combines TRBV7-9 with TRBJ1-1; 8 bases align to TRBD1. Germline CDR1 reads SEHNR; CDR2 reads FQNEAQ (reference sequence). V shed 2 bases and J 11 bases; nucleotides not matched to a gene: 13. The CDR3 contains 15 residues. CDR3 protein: CASSLSPGGAVVAFF. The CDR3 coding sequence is TGTGCCAGCAGCTTAAGTCCAGGGGGCGCAGTCGTTGCTTTCTTT.

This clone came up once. CDR3 coding DNA: TGTGCCAGCAGTTTCGGGGGTGAAGACTATGGCTACACCTTC. Translation gives CASSFGGEDYGYTF. This sequence joins TRBV28 and TRBJ1-2, with TRBD1 as a possible D gene (5 bases). Germline V lookup: CDR1 MDHEN, CDR2 SYDVKM. The CDR3 sequence is 14 residues long. V was trimmed by 3 bases and J by 3 bases, leaving 11 bases between them.

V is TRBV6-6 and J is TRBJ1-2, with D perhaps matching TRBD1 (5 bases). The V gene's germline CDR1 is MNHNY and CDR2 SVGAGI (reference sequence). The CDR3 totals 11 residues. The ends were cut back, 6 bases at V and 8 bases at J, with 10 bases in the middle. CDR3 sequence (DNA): TGTGCCAGCAGCGGGGGGGACGGCTACACCTTC. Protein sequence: CASSGGDGYTF.

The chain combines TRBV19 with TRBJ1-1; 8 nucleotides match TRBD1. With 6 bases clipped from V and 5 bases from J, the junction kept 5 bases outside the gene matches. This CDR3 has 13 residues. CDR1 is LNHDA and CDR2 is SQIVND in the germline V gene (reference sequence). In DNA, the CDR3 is TGTGCCAGTAGGACCAGGGGGCTTACTGAAGCTTTCTTT. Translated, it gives CASRTRGLTEAFF.

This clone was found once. CDR3 region: CASRDYSGQETQYF. CDR3 in DNA: TGTGCCAGCAGGGACTATAGCGGACAAGAGACCCAGTACTTC. The rearrangement joins TRBV2 to TRBJ2-5; D is perhaps TRBD2 (6 bases). Germline CDR1 and CDR2: SNHLY and FYNNEI. The CDR3 sequence is 14 residues long. V shed 6 bases and J shed 2 bases, with 13 bases lying between them.

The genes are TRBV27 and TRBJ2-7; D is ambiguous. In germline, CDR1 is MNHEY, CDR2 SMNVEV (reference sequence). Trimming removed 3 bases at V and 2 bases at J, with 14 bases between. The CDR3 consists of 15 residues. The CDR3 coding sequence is TGTGCCAGCAGTTTGAAGGGCAAACTCGCCTACGAGCAGTACTTC. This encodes CASSLKGKLAYEQYF.

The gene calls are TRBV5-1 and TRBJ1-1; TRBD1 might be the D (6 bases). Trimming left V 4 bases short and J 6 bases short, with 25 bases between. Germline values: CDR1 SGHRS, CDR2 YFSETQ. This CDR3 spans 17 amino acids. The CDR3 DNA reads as TGCGCCAGCAGCAATTTTTACCTGGGTCACAGGGACGCTGAAGCTTTCTTT. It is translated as CASSNFYLGHRDAEAFF.

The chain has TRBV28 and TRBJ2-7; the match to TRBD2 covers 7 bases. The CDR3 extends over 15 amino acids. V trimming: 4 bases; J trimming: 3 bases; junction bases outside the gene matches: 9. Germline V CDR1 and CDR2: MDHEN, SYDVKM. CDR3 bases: TGTGCCAGCAGTTATGGGCTAGCGGATATCTACGAGCAGTACTTC. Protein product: CASSYGLADIYEQYF.

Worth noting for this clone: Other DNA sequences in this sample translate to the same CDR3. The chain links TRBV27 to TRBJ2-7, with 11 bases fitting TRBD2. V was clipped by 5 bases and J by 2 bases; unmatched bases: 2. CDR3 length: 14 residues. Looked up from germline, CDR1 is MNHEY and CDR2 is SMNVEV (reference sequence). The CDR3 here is CASSLSGRAYEQYF. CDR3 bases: TGTGCCAGCAGTCTTAGCGGGAGGGCCTACGAGCAGTACTTC.